This is a list of T cell receptor beta chains from one sample in a study of post-analysis software for immune sequencing data. TCRdb re-called the PCR reads through MiXCR, storing one row per CDR3 protein. The top ten hold less than 8% of the sample, which has 400,000 to 500,000 distinct CDR3 sequences, roughly 40% seen once. The sample taken for sequencing was blood. The receptors originated from a girl aged 2 to 10 with multiple sclerosis. Each CDR3 is given with its conserved first and last residue. The order of the fields is D gene, clone size, CDR3 length, V gene, J gene, CDR3 DNA, CDR3 protein. D genes are given only for firm matches. Not every row has a clone size; where given, it reads once, few, many or a size class.

>-|-|13|TRBV28|TRBJ2-3
TGTGCCAGCAGCGTGAACCCATATGATACGCAGTATTTT
CASSVNPYDTQYF
>TRBD2|-|14|TRBV7-2|TRBJ2-5
TGTGCCAGCAGGGACCGACTAGCCCCAGAGACCCAGTACTTC
CASRDRLAPETQYF
>-|-|13|TRBV20-1|TRBJ1-5
TGCAGTGCTCCCGCCTTGAGCAATCAGCCCCAGCATTTT
CSAPALSNQPQHF
>-|-|15|TRBV20-1|TRBJ2-5
TGCAGTGCTCGCCGGGACTCGACCCCTGATGAGACCCAGTACTTC
CSARRDSTPDETQYF
>-|-|11|TRBV20-1|TRBJ2-1
TGCAGTGCTAGAGCGTTTAATGAGCAGTTCTTC
CSARAFNEQFF
>TRBD2|-|18|TRBV3-1|TRBJ2-1
TGTGCCAGCAGCCAAGATCGTCGGCTAGCGGGAGTTTGGAATGAGCAGTTCTTC
CASSQDRRLAGVWNEQFF
>-|-|16|TRBV20-1|TRBJ2-3
TGCAGTGCTAGTTGCCCCAGTCTATTTTGGACAGATACGCAGTATTTT
CSASCPSLFWTDTQYF
>-|-|9|TRBV24-1|TRBJ1-6
TGTGCCGCCTATTCACCCCTCCACTTT
CAAYSPLHF
>-|-|16|TRBV6-5|TRBJ2-5
TGTGCCAGCAGTTACGGGTGGGGCCGAGCCGAAGAGACCCAGTACTTC
CASSYGWGRAEETQYF
>-|-|13|TRBV10-1|TRBJ2-5
TGCGCCAGCAGTTCGGACTTTCAAGAGACCCAGTACTTC
CASSSDFQETQYF
>-|few|12|TRBV12-3/TRBV12-4|TRBJ2-4
TGTGCCAGCAGCCCGAGCAAAAACATTCAGTACTTC
CASSPSKNIQYF
>-|-|15|TRBV27|TRBJ1-2
TGTGCCAGTCGAAGGGTACAGGAAGGAAACTATGGCTACACCTTC
CASRRVQEGNYGYTF
>-|-|15|TRBV12-3/TRBV12-4|TRBJ1-1
TGTGCCAGCAGTTTAGGGCCCGATGAATCCACTGAAGCTTTCTTT
CASSLGPDESTEAFF
>TRBD1|-|15|TRBV9|TRBJ1-4
TGTGCCAGCAGCGGACAGGGGGCGCCTAATGAAAAACTGTTTTTT
CASSGQGAPNEKLFF
>TRBD1|few|11|TRBV6-2/TRBV6-3|TRBJ1-1
TGTGCCAGCAGTCACGGACAGGGAGCTTTCTTT
CASSHGQGAFF
>-|-|15|TRBV12-3/TRBV12-4|TRBJ1-4
TGTGCCAGCAGCCCTAGAGAGGCCTTTAATGAAAAACTGTTTTTT
CASSPREAFNEKLFF
>TRBD2|-|15|TRBV12-3/TRBV12-4|TRBJ2-2
TGTGCCAGCAGTTTGAGGCGGGGGGGGCCCGGGGAGCTGTTTTTT
CASSLRRGGPGELFF
>TRBD1|few|13|TRBV5-1|TRBJ2-4
TGCGCCAGCAGCTGGACAGGCAAAAACATTCAGTACTTC
CASSWTGKNIQYF
>-|few|15|TRBV6-2/TRBV6-3|TRBJ1-4
TGTGCCAGCAGTCCCTTCCAGACAACTAATGAAAAACTGTTTTTT
CASSPFQTTNEKLFF
>TRBD2|-|14|TRBV7-2|TRBJ2-7
TGTGCCAGCAGCTTAGAGGCGGGAGGATACGAGCAGTACTTC
CASSLEAGGYEQYF
>-|few|13|TRBV10-3|TRBJ2-5
TGTGCCATCAAGGGGGTTGACCAAGAGACCCAGTACTTC
CAIKGVDQETQYF
>TRBD1|-|18|TRBV3-1|TRBJ1-5
TGTGCCAGCAGCCGTGGACAGGGGGCGCCTCATTTCAATCAGCCCCAGCATTTT
CASSRGQGAPHFNQPQHF
>-|-|14|TRBV3-1|TRBJ2-7
TGTGCCAGCAGTCGACAGGCTCAAACCTACGAGCAGTACTTC
CASSRQAQTYEQYF
>-|few|15|TRBV6-5|TRBJ1-5
TGTGCCAGCAGTTACCGGCACGGATCGGGCCAGCCCCAGCATTTT
CASSYRHGSGQPQHF
>TRBD1|few|16|TRBV6-1|TRBJ1-2
TGTGCCAGCAGGCTATATAACAGGGGCCCCGGGTATGGCTACACCTTC
CASRLYNRGPGYGYTF
>-|few|13|TRBV7-9|TRBJ1-2
TGTGCCAGCAGCAGAGACATTAACTATGGCTACACCTTC
CASSRDINYGYTF
>-|-|13|TRBV28|TRBJ2-5
TGTGCCAGCAGTTTCCTTGACACCCTTACCCAGTACTTC
CASSFLDTLTQYF
>-|-|14|TRBV7-9|TRBJ1-5
TGTGCCAGCAGCTTATGGGACGCCAATCAGCCCCAGCATTTT
CASSLWDANQPQHF
>-|few|16|TRBV5-4|TRBJ2-7
TGTGCCAGCAGCTTACGGTTTGCGGCGGGGCCGGACGAGCAGTACTTC
CASSLRFAAGPDEQYF
>-|few|12|TRBV3-1|TRBJ2-7
TGTGCCAGCAGCCATTCAACGAGGGAGCAGTACTTC
CASSHSTREQYF
>-|-|14|TRBV10-3|TRBJ2-3
TGTGCCATCAGTGAGTTAACAGGGACAGATACGCAGTATTTT
CAISELTGTDTQYF
>TRBD1|few|14|TRBV5-1|TRBJ1-2
TGCGCCAGCAGCTTGGCGGACAGGGTCCGTGGCTACACCTTC
CASSLADRVRGYTF
>TRBD2|-|16|TRBV6-5|TRBJ2-1
TGTGCCAGCAGTTACTCCTCCCTAGCGGGGTACAATGAGCAGTTCTTC
CASSYSSLAGYNEQFF
>-|few|12|TRBV29-1|TRBJ2-5
TGCAGCGTAGAAGGGACGAGGGGAACCCAGTACTTC
CSVEGTRGTQYF
>-|-|15|TRBV24-1|TRBJ2-3
TGTGCCACCAGTGTTCGTGTCCTGGGCACAGATACGCAGTATTTT
CATSVRVLGTDTQYF
>-|few|14|TRBV11-2|TRBJ2-4
TGTGCCAGCAGCCTGACCGGGACTAAAAACATTCAGTACTTC
CASSLTGTKNIQYF
>TRBD1|-|14|TRBV28|TRBJ1-2
TGTGCCAGCAGTTTAGGGGACAGGGAAGATGGCTACACCTTC
CASSLGDREDGYTF
>TRBD2|-|13|TRBV15|TRBJ2-5
TGTGCCACTCGTCTAGCGGGCCAAGAGACCCAGTACTTC
CATRLAGQETQYF
>TRBD1|-|14|TRBV6-6|TRBJ2-5
TGTGCCAGCAGTTGGGACAGGGCCCAAGAGACCCAGTACTTC
CASSWDRAQETQYF
>-|-|15|TRBV11-2|TRBJ1-1
TGTGCCAGCAGTCTTCCGGGCAGGAGCGGCGCTGAAGCTTTCTTT
CASSLPGRSGAEAFF
>-|-|14|TRBV20-1|TRBJ2-3
TGCAGTGCTAGATTCCTTAGTGTTGTCGATACGCAGTATTTT
CSARFLSVVDTQYF
>-|-|13|TRBV5-1|TRBJ1-6
TGCGCCGGTTTCCCTCGGAGGCCCCCACCCCTCCACTTT
CAGFPRRPPPLHF
>TRBD1|-|13|TRBV28|TRBJ1-6
TGTGCCAGCCTGAGACAGGGTAATTCACCCCTCCACTTT
CASLRQGNSPLHF
>-|few|15|TRBV12-3/TRBV12-4|TRBJ2-7
TGTGCCAGCAGTCGTCAGGGCGGTGCATCCTACGAGCAGTACTTC
CASSRQGGASYEQYF
>TRBD1|few|14|TRBV28|TRBJ1-5
TGTGCCAGCACCCCAGGACAGGGACACCAGCCCCAGCATTTT
CASTPGQGHQPQHF
>-|-|14|TRBV20-1|TRBJ1-4
TGCAGTGCTTACTATCCGGGACCTAATGAAAAACTGTTTTTT
CSAYYPGPNEKLFF
>-|-|14|TRBV7-9|TRBJ2-3
TGTGCCAGCAGCTTCCGTTTAAACACAGATACGCAGTATTTT
CASSFRLNTDTQYF
>TRBD2|few|14|TRBV12-5|TRBJ2-1
TGTGCTAGTGGAACTAGCGGGACCCCCAATGAGCAGTTCTTC
CASGTSGTPNEQFF
>-|-|15|TRBV6-5|TRBJ1-2
TGTGCCAGCAGTTCCTACTCTGACAGTCAATATGGCCACACCTTC
CASSSYSDSQYGHTF